A selection of T cell receptor beta chains follows, all from one sample in a study of T cells in Graves' hyperthyroidism and ophthalmopathy. TCRdb called the multiplex PCR reads again in MiXCR, with one record for every CDR3 protein. The sample has about 300,000 distinct CDR3 sequences, roughly 18% seen once; the top ten hold roughly 40%. What was sequenced was blood. The receptors were sampled from a man in his fifties or sixties with Graves' ophthalmopathy. The CDR3 runs from the conserved cysteine through the conserved F or W. D genes are given only for firm matches. Where a row states a size, it is once, few, many or the class of an expanded clone; other rows omit it.

V: TRBV6-2/TRBV6-3; size: .; D: TRBD1; J: TRBJ1-6; length: 14; DNA: TGTGCCAGCGGACCGGGACAGGGGAATTCACCCCTCCACTTT; CDR3: CASGPGQGNSPLHF
V: TRBV2; size: few; D: TRBD2; J: TRBJ2-7; length: 13; DNA: TGTGCCAGCAGGGACCCAGGGAGGGACGAGCAGTACTTC; CDR3: CASRDPGRDEQYF
V: TRBV20-1; size: .; D: .; J: TRBJ2-1; length: 14; DNA: TGCAGTTCAATAATCCTGCTAAATTACAATGAGCAGTTCTTC; CDR3: CSSIILLNYNEQFF
V: TRBV11-1; size: .; D: .; J: TRBJ2-4; length: 17; DNA: TGTGCCAGCAGCCCCTCCGGGGGCAGCTTAGCCAAAAACATTCAGTACTTC; CDR3: CASSPSGGSLAKNIQYF
V: TRBV3-1; size: many; D: TRBD1; J: TRBJ2-2; length: 15; DNA: TGTGCCAGCAGCCAGACAGGGGCCTCGGCCGGGGAGCTGTTTTTT; CDR3: CASSQTGASAGELFF
V: TRBV4-1; size: few; D: .; J: TRBJ2-5; length: 13; DNA: TGCGCCAGCAGCCAAGGATCCCAGGGGACCCAGTACTTC; CDR3: CASSQGSQGTQYF
V: TRBV5-1; size: few; D: TRBD1; J: TRBJ1-1; length: 13; DNA: TGCGCCAGCAGCAGAACAGGGGACCCTGAAGCTTTCTTT; CDR3: CASSRTGDPEAFF
V: TRBV6-1; size: .; D: TRBD1; J: TRBJ1-5; length: 13; DNA: TGTGCCACCGAGGACAGGGGGCGTCAGCCCCAGCATTTT; CDR3: CATEDRGRQPQHF
V: TRBV27; size: many; D: .; J: TRBJ2-1; length: 16; DNA: TGTGCCAGCAGTTACCCTCTGGCGGGACACGGCAATGAGCAGTTCTTC; CDR3: CASSYPLAGHGNEQFF
V: TRBV12-3/TRBV12-4; size: few; D: TRBD2; J: TRBJ2-1; length: 15; DNA: TGTGCCAGCAGTTTATCTCCGGGAGGGAACAATGAGCAGTTCTTC; CDR3: CASSLSPGGNNEQFF
V: TRBV15; size: few; D: .; J: TRBJ2-7; length: 15; DNA: TGTGCCACCAGCCGCCTCCCAGGGCTGGGGTACGAGCAGTACTTC; CDR3: CATSRLPGLGYEQYF
V: TRBV9; size: .; D: TRBD2; J: TRBJ2-2; length: 17; DNA: TGTGCCAGCAGCGTACCTCCGGGACTACCCAACACCGGGGAGCTGTTTTTT; CDR3: CASSVPPGLPNTGELFF
V: TRBV5-1; size: many; D: TRBD1; J: TRBJ1-1; length: 14; DNA: TGCGCCAGCAGCTTCGACAGGGGCGACACTGAAGCTTTCTTT; CDR3: CASSFDRGDTEAFF
V: TRBV6-1; size: .; D: .; J: TRBJ1-6; length: 18; DNA: TGTGCCAGCATAGGGAAGAGCGGGTCAGGCTCCTATAATTCACCCCTCCACTTT; CDR3: CASIGKSGSGSYNSPLHF
V: TRBV12-3/TRBV12-4; size: many; D: TRBD2; J: TRBJ2-1; length: 16; DNA: TGTGCCAGCAGAACTAGCGGGAGAGGTAACTACAATGAGCAGTTCTTC; CDR3: CASRTSGRGNYNEQFF
V: TRBV5-1; size: .; D: TRBD2; J: TRBJ2-5; length: 16; DNA: TGCGCCAGCAGCCTATCTATGCAGGGAGGGAGAGAGACCCAGTACTTC; CDR3: CASSLSMQGGRETQYF
V: TRBV3-1; size: few; D: .; J: TRBJ1-4; length: 16; DNA: TGTGCCAGCAGCCGAGGTTGGGGTGACTCTAATGAAAAACTGTTTTTT; CDR3: CASSRGWGDSNEKLFF
V: TRBV7-8; size: .; D: TRBD2; J: TRBJ2-1; length: 16; DNA: TGTGCCAGCAGCTTACTTTCTAGCGGGAGGGCCGGTGAGCAGTTCTTC; CDR3: CASSLLSSGRAGEQFF
V: TRBV28; size: many; D: .; J: TRBJ1-6; length: 13; DNA: TGTGCCAGCAGTTTATGGGGGGATTCACCCCTCCACTTT; CDR3: CASSLWGDSPLHF
V: TRBV5-6; size: few; D: .; J: TRBJ1-5; length: 15; DNA: TGTGCCAGCAGCTCCCTCGGACAGACAAATCAGCCCCAGCATTTT; CDR3: CASSSLGQTNQPQHF
V: TRBV5-1; size: .; D: .; J: TRBJ2-5; length: 13; DNA: TGCGCCAGCAGCTCCGGGCCGGGGGAGACCCAGTACTTC; CDR3: CASSSGPGETQYF
V: TRBV20-1; size: many; D: TRBD1; J: TRBJ2-3; length: 16; DNA: TGCAGTGCTAGCCCGGGACAGGGGGCGCCTCACGATACGCAGTATTTT; CDR3: CSASPGQGAPHDTQYF
V: TRBV28; size: many; D: .; J: TRBJ1-5; length: 16; DNA: TGTGCCAGCAGTTTAGGGAGGGGATACGGCAATCAGCCCCAGCATTTT; CDR3: CASSLGRGYGNQPQHF
V: TRBV28; size: few; D: .; J: TRBJ1-3; length: 12; DNA: TGTGCCAGCAGCCGAGGGGGAAACACCATATATTTT; CDR3: CASSRGGNTIYF
V: TRBV20-1; size: few; D: .; J: TRBJ1-1; length: 12; DNA: TGCAGTGCTAGAGGACCGTTCACTGAAGCTTTCTTT; CDR3: CSARGPFTEAFF
V: TRBV5-1; size: .; D: .; J: TRBJ1-2; length: 15; DNA: TGCGCCAGCAGCTTTGGAACGGGGAGGAACTATGGCTACACCTTC; CDR3: CASSFGTGRNYGYTF